This T cell receptor beta chain was recorded in a study of shared clonotypes between healthy human individuals. On the study more broadly: Per donor, three plates held CD4 naive cells, three held CD4 memory, two held CD8 naive and one held CD8 memory.

Evenly divided among several immunoSEQ plates was the genomic DNA of each subset. Generated by immunoSEQ multiplex PCR, the TCRdb table keeps only in-frame clones and is missing some. The sample yields 550,000 to 700,000 clones, more than 70% seen once. Study-wide results and limits: Estimated richness was generally greater in naive than memory subsets.

Germline CDR1 is MNHEY and CDR2 is SMNVEV (reference sequence). The germline V and J ends were trimmed by 6 bases and 4 bases, with 6 bases remaining between them. The CDR3 has 11 residues. In the case of this clone: The antigen is unknown.

The receptor was derived from a woman aged 30 to 39 in good health. The chain joins TRBV27 to TRBJ1-1; D gene uncertain. Specimen: memory CD4+ T cells sorted from blood. Described subset: CD45RA-negative fraction. In DNA form, the CDR3 reads TGTGCCAGCAGAAAGGGCACTGAAGCTTTCTTT. Its translation: CASRKGTEAFF.